Listed below are T cell receptor beta chains from one sample, sequenced in a study of blood T cell repertoires in COVID-19. Sequenced by immunoSEQ multiplex PCR; TCRdb stores in-frame clones only, minus some. The sample records 90,000 or so clones, roughly 72% being singletons. Sequencing was carried out using peripheral blood. The source is a woman aged 55-69 years in a cohort sampled during active or convalescent COVID-19. The CDR3 runs from the conserved cysteine through the conserved F or W. A D gene is named only where the DNA matches it firmly. Rows may omit the clone size; those that give it use once, few, many or a size class.

cdr3_length: 14
d_call: TRBD1
clone_size: -
j_call: TRBJ2-7
v_call: TRBV5-1
cdr3_aa: CASSAGQGSYEQYF
cdr3_nt: TGCGCCAGCAGCGCGGGACAGGGGTCCTACGAGCAGTACTTC

cdr3_length: 15
d_call: TRBD1
clone_size: few
j_call: TRBJ1-4
v_call: TRBV6-6
cdr3_aa: CASSFLDRGFEKLFF
cdr3_nt: TGTGCCAGCAGCTTCCTGGACAGGGGGTTTGAAAAACTGTTTTTT

cdr3_length: 12
d_call: TRBD2
clone_size: -
j_call: TRBJ2-3
v_call: TRBV5-1
cdr3_aa: CASGGGADTQYF
cdr3_nt: TGCGCCAGCGGCGGGGGGGCAGATACGCAGTATTTT

cdr3_length: 15
d_call: TRBD1
clone_size: -
j_call: TRBJ1-5
v_call: TRBV7-8
cdr3_aa: CASSPETGVGQPQHF
cdr3_nt: TGTGCCAGCAGCCCAGAGACAGGGGTGGGCCAGCCCCAGCATTTT

cdr3_length: 12
d_call: TRBD1
clone_size: few
j_call: TRBJ1-2
v_call: TRBV19
cdr3_aa: CALRGPGYGYTF
cdr3_nt: TGTGCCCTCAGGGGGCCAGGCTATGGCTACACCTTC

cdr3_length: 14
d_call: TRBD1
clone_size: -
j_call: TRBJ2-5
v_call: TRBV5-1
cdr3_aa: CASKLRTGTETQYF
cdr3_nt: TGCGCCAGCAAGCTGCGGACAGGGACAGAGACCCAGTACTTC

cdr3_length: 16
d_call: -
clone_size: -
j_call: TRBJ2-3
v_call: TRBV5-1
cdr3_aa: CASSLEASVSTDTQYF
cdr3_nt: TGCGCCAGCAGCTTGGAGGCTAGCGTAAGCACAGATACGCAGTATTTT

cdr3_length: 14
d_call: -
clone_size: -
j_call: TRBJ2-3
v_call: TRBV5-1
cdr3_aa: CASSLEQGFDTQYF
cdr3_nt: TGCGCCAGCAGCTTGGAACAGGGATTTGATACGCAGTATTTT

cdr3_length: 18
d_call: TRBD2
clone_size: -
j_call: TRBJ2-3
v_call: TRBV4-3
cdr3_aa: CASSQAPNLAGGRDTQYF
cdr3_nt: TGCGCCAGCAGCCAAGCCCCCAATTTAGCGGGGGGGAGGGATACGCAGTATTTT

cdr3_length: 15
d_call: -
clone_size: -
j_call: TRBJ1-4
v_call: TRBV7-9
cdr3_aa: CASSLGGDFNEKLFF
cdr3_nt: TGTGCCAGCAGCTTAGGAGGGGACTTTAATGAAAAACTGTTTTTT

cdr3_length: 12
d_call: TRBD1
clone_size: -
j_call: TRBJ1-2
v_call: TRBV2
cdr3_aa: CASHRGFYGYTF
cdr3_nt: TGTGCCAGTCACAGGGGGTTCTATGGCTACACCTTC

cdr3_length: 14
d_call: TRBD1
clone_size: -
j_call: TRBJ2-7
v_call: TRBV7-2
cdr3_aa: CASSQGQGPYEQYF
cdr3_nt: TGTGCCAGCAGCCAAGGACAGGGTCCCTACGAGCAGTACTTC

cdr3_length: 15
d_call: TRBD1
clone_size: -
j_call: TRBJ1-6
v_call: TRBV20-1
cdr3_aa: CSAGDRAIIGSPLHF
cdr3_nt: TGCAGTGCTGGTGACAGGGCTATAATAGGATCACCCCTCCACTTT

cdr3_length: 17
d_call: TRBD2
clone_size: few
j_call: TRBJ2-7
v_call: TRBV7-2
cdr3_aa: CASSLAGLAGDPYEQYF
cdr3_nt: TGTGCCAGCAGCTTAGCAGGGCTAGCGGGGGACCCGTACGAGCAGTACTTC

cdr3_length: 16
d_call: TRBD2
clone_size: once
j_call: TRBJ2-1
v_call: TRBV5-1
cdr3_aa: CARSSNRRGGSNEQFF
cdr3_nt: TGCGCCCGCAGCTCCAATCGGCGGGGGGGGAGCAATGAGCAGTTCTTC

cdr3_length: 15
d_call: -
clone_size: -
j_call: TRBJ2-1
v_call: TRBV4-2
cdr3_aa: CASSQDPHRDNEQFF
cdr3_nt: TGTGCCAGCAGCCAAGATCCGCACAGGGACAATGAGCAGTTCTTC

cdr3_length: 14
d_call: -
clone_size: -
j_call: TRBJ2-3
v_call: TRBV7-9
cdr3_aa: CASSLQGFTDTQYF
cdr3_nt: TGTGCCAGCAGCCTACAGGGTTTCACAGATACGCAGTATTTT

cdr3_length: 12
d_call: -
clone_size: few
j_call: TRBJ2-7
v_call: TRBV5-1
cdr3_aa: CASSLVGYEQYF
cdr3_nt: TGCGCCAGCAGCTTGGTCGGGTACGAGCAGTACTTC

cdr3_length: 14
d_call: -
clone_size: once
j_call: TRBJ1-2
v_call: TRBV28
cdr3_aa: CASSQTPLSYGYTF
cdr3_nt: TGTGCCAGCAGCCAAACCCCGCTAAGCTATGGCTACACCTTC

cdr3_length: 14
d_call: TRBD2
clone_size: -
j_call: TRBJ2-5
v_call: TRBV11-3
cdr3_aa: CASSPGTSGETQYF
cdr3_nt: TGTGCCAGCAGCCCCGGGACTAGCGGTGAGACCCAGTACTTC

cdr3_length: 16
d_call: TRBD2
clone_size: once
j_call: TRBJ2-2
v_call: TRBV7-8
cdr3_aa: CASSEGLAGNPGELFF
cdr3_nt: TGTGCCAGCAGCGAAGGACTAGCGGGGAATCCTGGGGAGCTGTTTTTT

cdr3_length: 15
d_call: -
clone_size: -
j_call: TRBJ1-6
v_call: TRBV6-5
cdr3_aa: CASSRAGANNSPLHF
cdr3_nt: TGTGCCAGCAGTCGCGCGGGGGCTAATAATTCACCCCTCCACTTT

cdr3_length: 19
d_call: -
clone_size: -
j_call: TRBJ2-6
v_call: TRBV21-1
cdr3_aa: CASSPMGTGKVSGANVLTF
cdr3_nt: TGTGCCAGCAGCCCTATGGGGACAGGGAAGGTATCTGGGGCCAACGTCCTGACTTTC

cdr3_length: 15
d_call: TRBD1
clone_size: -
j_call: TRBJ2-5
v_call: TRBV2
cdr3_aa: CASSLQGAQGETQYF
cdr3_nt: TGTGCCAGCAGTTTACAGGGGGCGCAGGGAGAGACCCAGTACTTC

cdr3_length: 14
d_call: TRBD1
clone_size: -
j_call: TRBJ1-2
v_call: TRBV28
cdr3_aa: CASTTGGPPYGYTF
cdr3_nt: TGTGCCAGCACCACAGGGGGTCCCCCCTATGGCTACACCTTC

cdr3_length: 16
d_call: -
clone_size: -
j_call: TRBJ2-2
v_call: TRBV9
cdr3_aa: CASSVATGGATGELFF
cdr3_nt: TGTGCCAGCAGCGTAGCTACAGGAGGGGCCACCGGGGAGCTGTTTTTT

cdr3_length: 14
d_call: -
clone_size: -
j_call: TRBJ1-4
v_call: TRBV28
cdr3_aa: CASSLGGWGEKLFF
cdr3_nt: TGTGCCAGCAGTTTGGGGGGTTGGGGTGAAAAACTGTTTTTT

cdr3_length: 14
d_call: -
clone_size: few
j_call: TRBJ1-4
v_call: TRBV5-1
cdr3_aa: CASSLELASEKLFF
cdr3_nt: TGCGCCAGCAGCTTGGAGTTGGCATCTGAAAAACTGTTTTTT

cdr3_length: 18
d_call: TRBD2
clone_size: -
j_call: TRBJ2-4
v_call: TRBV4-3
cdr3_aa: CASSQDRLRGVAKNIQYF
cdr3_nt: TGCGCCAGCAGCCAAGATCGCTTGCGGGGGGTAGCCAAAAACATTCAGTACTTC

cdr3_length: 14
d_call: -
clone_size: few
j_call: TRBJ1-4
v_call: TRBV5-1
cdr3_aa: CASSPTGSNEKLFF
cdr3_nt: TGCGCCAGCAGCCCAACAGGGTCTAATGAAAAACTGTTTTTT

cdr3_length: 18
d_call: TRBD1
clone_size: once
j_call: TRBJ1-2
v_call: TRBV5-4
cdr3_aa: CASSLDRDRHKRGYGYTF
cdr3_nt: TGTGCCAGCAGCTTAGACCGGGACAGGCACAAACGAGGGTATGGCTACACCTTC

cdr3_length: 16
d_call: TRBD2
clone_size: -
j_call: TRBJ2-2
v_call: TRBV7-2
cdr3_aa: CASSITSGGVTGELFF
cdr3_nt: TGTGCCAGCAGCATAACTAGCGGGGGGGTAACCGGGGAGCTGTTTTTT

cdr3_length: 16
d_call: -
clone_size: -
j_call: TRBJ1-5
v_call: TRBV6-2/TRBV6-3
cdr3_aa: CASSYYTGNSNQPQHF
cdr3_nt: TGTGCCAGCAGTTACTATACAGGGAATAGCAATCAGCCCCAGCATTTT

cdr3_length: 14
d_call: -
clone_size: many
j_call: TRBJ1-3
v_call: TRBV7-2
cdr3_aa: CASSLTGSGNTIYF
cdr3_nt: TGTGCCAGCAGCTTGACAGGCTCTGGAAACACCATATATTTT

cdr3_length: 16
d_call: TRBD1
clone_size: -
j_call: TRBJ1-3
v_call: TRBV5-1
cdr3_aa: CASSTTGTDSGNTIYF
cdr3_nt: TGCGCCAGCAGCACGACAGGGACCGACTCTGGAAACACCATATATTTT

cdr3_length: 16
d_call: TRBD2
clone_size: -
j_call: TRBJ2-7
v_call: TRBV7-2
cdr3_aa: CASSHGTSGGRYEQYF
cdr3_nt: TGTGCCAGCAGCCACGGGACTAGCGGGGGGAGGTACGAGCAGTACTTC

cdr3_length: 17
d_call: TRBD2
clone_size: -
j_call: TRBJ2-3
v_call: TRBV19
cdr3_aa: CASSELGLADKGDTQYF
cdr3_nt: TGTGCCAGTAGCGAACTGGGACTAGCGGATAAGGGAGATACGCAGTATTTT

cdr3_length: 13
d_call: -
clone_size: -
j_call: TRBJ2-7
v_call: TRBV6-5
cdr3_aa: CASSPGGSYEQYF
cdr3_nt: TGTGCCAGCAGTCCGGGTGGGTCCTACGAGCAGTACTTC

cdr3_length: 14
d_call: -
clone_size: -
j_call: TRBJ1-2
v_call: TRBV19
cdr3_aa: CASTLSGFDYGYTF
cdr3_nt: TGTGCCAGTACCCTCTCGGGATTCGACTATGGCTACACCTTC

cdr3_length: 16
d_call: -
clone_size: -
j_call: TRBJ2-2
v_call: TRBV21-1
cdr3_aa: CASSKGLTRGAGELFF
cdr3_nt: TGTGCCAGCAGCAAAGGTTTGACTAGGGGCGCCGGGGAGCTGTTTTTT

cdr3_length: 13
d_call: -
clone_size: -
j_call: TRBJ2-7
v_call: TRBV7-6
cdr3_aa: CASSPSMADEQYF
cdr3_nt: TGTGCCAGCAGCCCTAGCATGGCCGACGAGCAGTACTTC

cdr3_length: 13
d_call: -
clone_size: -
j_call: TRBJ1-1
v_call: TRBV2
cdr3_aa: CASSAQSNTEAFF
cdr3_nt: TGTGCCAGCAGCGCTCAGTCGAACACTGAAGCTTTCTTT

cdr3_length: 16
d_call: -
clone_size: few
j_call: TRBJ2-1
v_call: TRBV25-1
cdr3_aa: CASSDVRLGSYNEQFF
cdr3_nt: TGTGCCAGCAGTGACGTGAGACTAGGCTCCTACAATGAGCAGTTCTTC

cdr3_length: 15
d_call: -
clone_size: medium-sized
j_call: TRBJ1-2
v_call: TRBV4-3
cdr3_aa: CASSQEVQGIYGYTF
cdr3_nt: TGCGCCAGCAGCCAAGAAGTACAGGGCATCTATGGCTACACCTTC

cdr3_length: 15
d_call: TRBD1
clone_size: -
j_call: TRBJ2-3
v_call: TRBV2
cdr3_aa: CASSDRGVKLDTQYF
cdr3_nt: TGTGCCAGCAGCGACAGGGGGGTAAAGCTAGATACGCAGTATTTT

cdr3_length: 12
d_call: -
clone_size: few
j_call: TRBJ1-1
v_call: TRBV3-1/TRBV3-2
cdr3_aa: CASSQRGAEAFF
cdr3_nt: TGTGCCAGCAGCCAACGGGGAGCTGAAGCTTTCTTT

cdr3_length: 18
d_call: TRBD1
clone_size: once
j_call: TRBJ1-2
v_call: TRBV5-4
cdr3_aa: CASSYGGTGGASRYGYTF
cdr3_nt: TGTGCCAGCAGCTACGGAGGGACAGGGGGCGCGTCAAGGTATGGCTACACCTTC

cdr3_length: 13
d_call: -
clone_size: once
j_call: TRBJ2-2
v_call: TRBV7-3
cdr3_aa: CASSLLSPGELFF
cdr3_nt: TGTGCCAGCAGCTTATTATCTCCCGGGGAGCTGTTTTTT

cdr3_length: 15
d_call: TRBD2
clone_size: -
j_call: TRBJ2-5
v_call: TRBV2
cdr3_aa: CASSKTSGGRETQYF
cdr3_nt: TGTGCCAGCAGCAAGACTAGCGGGGGTAGGGAGACCCAGTACTTC

cdr3_length: 14
d_call: -
clone_size: -
j_call: TRBJ2-3
v_call: TRBV6-5
cdr3_aa: CASSYTTSTDTQYF
cdr3_nt: TGTGCCAGCAGTTACACGACTAGTACAGATACGCAGTATTTT

cdr3_length: 15
d_call: -
clone_size: -
j_call: TRBJ1-6
v_call: TRBV7-9
cdr3_aa: CASSLRSSYNSPLHF
cdr3_nt: TGTGCCAGCAGCTTACGGAGCTCCTATAATTCACCCCTCCACTTT

cdr3_length: 15
d_call: -
clone_size: once
j_call: TRBJ2-7
v_call: TRBV4-2
cdr3_aa: CASSQDGRGSAEQYF
cdr3_nt: TGTGCCAGCAGCCAAGATGGGCGGGGCAGCGCCGAGCAGTACTTC

cdr3_length: 14
d_call: TRBD2
clone_size: -
j_call: TRBJ2-7
v_call: TRBV5-1
cdr3_aa: CASSLSGAPYEQYF
cdr3_nt: TGCGCCAGCAGCCTTAGCGGGGCGCCCTACGAGCAGTACTTC

cdr3_length: 15
d_call: -
clone_size: -
j_call: TRBJ2-1
v_call: TRBV5-1
cdr3_aa: CASSLADTSYNEQFF
cdr3_nt: TGCGCCAGCAGCTTGGCTGACACCTCCTACAATGAGCAGTTCTTC

cdr3_length: 16
d_call: TRBD2
clone_size: -
j_call: TRBJ2-1
v_call: TRBV11-2
cdr3_aa: CASSLGASGGNNEQFF
cdr3_nt: TGTGCCAGCAGCTTAGGCGCTAGCGGGGGGAACAATGAGCAGTTCTTC

cdr3_length: 13
d_call: -
clone_size: -
j_call: TRBJ1-2
v_call: TRBV5-4
cdr3_aa: CASSLAQGYGYTF
cdr3_nt: TGTGCCAGCAGCTTGGCCCAGGGGTATGGCTACACCTTC